This TCR beta chain was documented in a study of cytomegalovirus exposure and HLA in healthy donors. PCR involved 60 Vbeta and 13 Jbeta primers. TCRdb's copy holds only in-frame clones and misses some; the assay was immunoSEQ multiplex PCR. The table records approximately 200,000 clones, about four fifths of them present only once. Specimen: PBMCs. The source of this sequence is a woman aged 25 to 39 in good health and CMV-seropositive.

Here the CDR3 reads CASSLAAGGFEGEQFF. In DNA, the CDR3 is TGTGCCAGCAGCTTGGCCGCGGGGGGGTTTGAGGGTGAGCAGTTCTTC. The rearrangement joins TRBV5-5 to TRBJ2-1; 9 bases align to TRBD2. The V gene end was trimmed by 0 bases and the J gene end by 9 bases; junction bases not matched to a gene: 10. This CDR3 spans 16 amino acids. CDR1 SGHKS and CDR2 YYEKEE come from the germline V gene (reference sequence).